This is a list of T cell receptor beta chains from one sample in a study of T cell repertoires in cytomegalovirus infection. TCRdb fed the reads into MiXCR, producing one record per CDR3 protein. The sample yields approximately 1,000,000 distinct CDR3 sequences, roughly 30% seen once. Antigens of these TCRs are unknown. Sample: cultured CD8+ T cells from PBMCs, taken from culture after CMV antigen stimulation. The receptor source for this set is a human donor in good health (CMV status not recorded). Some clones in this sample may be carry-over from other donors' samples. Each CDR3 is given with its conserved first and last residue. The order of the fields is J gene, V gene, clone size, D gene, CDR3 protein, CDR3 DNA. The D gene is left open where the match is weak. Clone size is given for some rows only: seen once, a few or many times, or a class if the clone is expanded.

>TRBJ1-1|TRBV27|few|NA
CASSRWGGNTEAFF
TGTGCCAGCAGTCGTTGGGGGGGGAACACTGAAGCTTTCTTT
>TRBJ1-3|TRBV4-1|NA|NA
CASSPRVAGNTIYF
TGCGCCAGCAGCCCGAGGGTTGCGGGAAACACCATATATTTT
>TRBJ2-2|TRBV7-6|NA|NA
CASSLGGGATEYTGELFF
TGTGCCAGCAGCTTAGGTGGGGGGGCCACCGAATACACCGGGGAGCTGTTTTTT
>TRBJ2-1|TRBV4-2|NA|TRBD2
CASSQVSSGGLAYNEQFF
TGTGCCAGCAGCCAAGTGAGTAGCGGGGGGCTAGCCTACAATGAGCAGTTCTTC
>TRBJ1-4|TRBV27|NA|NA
CASSLRPGNEKLFF
TGTGCCAGCAGTTTACGCCCGGGGAATGAAAAACTGTTTTTT
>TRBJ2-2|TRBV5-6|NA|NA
CASSLFIGELFF
TGTGCCAGCAGCTTGTTCATCGGGGAGCTGTTTTTT
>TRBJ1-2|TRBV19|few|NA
CASSSWNYGYTF
TGTGCCAGTTCCAGCTGGAACTATGGCTACACCTTC
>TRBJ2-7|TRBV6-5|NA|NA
CASRGNYEQYF
TGTGCCAGCAGGGGAAACTACGAGCAGTACTTC
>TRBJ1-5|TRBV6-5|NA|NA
CASSPTGAYSNQPQHF
TGTGCCAGCAGCCCAACGGGGGCTTATAGCAATCAGCCCCAGCATTTT
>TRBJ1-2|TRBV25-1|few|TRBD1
CASSAGTGASYGYTF
TGTGCCAGCAGTGCCGGGACAGGGGCGAGCTATGGCTACACCTTC
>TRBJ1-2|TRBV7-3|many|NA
CASSSQGIPNYGYTF
TGTGCCAGCAGCTCCCAGGGGATTCCTAACTATGGCTACACCTTC
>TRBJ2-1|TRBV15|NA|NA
CATSGYRVAYNEQFF
TGTGCCACCAGCGGATACAGGGTTGCCTACAATGAGCAGTTCTTC
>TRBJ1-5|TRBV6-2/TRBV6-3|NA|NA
CASRRDWGNQPQHF
TGTGCCAGCAGGAGGGATTGGGGCAATCAGCCCCAGCATTTT
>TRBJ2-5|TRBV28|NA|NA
CASSSDRAETQYF
TGTGCCAGCAGTTCGGATCGGGCAGAGACCCAGTACTTC
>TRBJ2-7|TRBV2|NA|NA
CASRTISYEQYF
TGTGCCAGCAGGACAATCTCCTACGAGCAGTACTTC
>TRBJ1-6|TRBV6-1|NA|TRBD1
CASSKRGDRAPGPPLHF
TGTGCCAGCAGTAAACGGGGAGACAGGGCCCCAGGCCCCCCCCTCCACTTT
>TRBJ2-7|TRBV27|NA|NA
CASRGGGAVEQYF
TGTGCCAGCAGGGGAGGGGGGGCCGTCGAGCAGTACTTC
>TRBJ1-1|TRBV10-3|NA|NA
CATGTGDSNTEAFF
TGTGCCACCGGGACGGGTGACTCCAACACTGAAGCTTTCTTT
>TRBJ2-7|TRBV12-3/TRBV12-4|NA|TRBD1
CASSPPGTGDTYEQYF
TGTGCCAGCAGTCCCCCCGGGACAGGGGACACCTACGAGCAGTACTTC
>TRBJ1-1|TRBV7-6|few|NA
CASSSIQGPLGTLNTEAFF
TGTGCCAGCAGCTCGATCCAGGGTCCGCTTGGTACATTGAACACTGAAGCTTTCTTT
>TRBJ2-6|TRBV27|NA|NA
CASSLKGPASLSSGANVLTF
TGTGCCAGCAGTTTGAAGGGACCTGCGAGCCTTAGCTCTGGGGCCAACGTCCTGACTTTC
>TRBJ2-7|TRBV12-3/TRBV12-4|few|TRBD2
CASSLAPPLAARREQYF
TGTGCCAGCAGTTTAGCCCCTCCACTAGCGGCCCGGCGCGAGCAGTACTTC
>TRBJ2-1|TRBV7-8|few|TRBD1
CASFDRADEQFF
TGTGCCAGCTTTGACAGGGCGGATGAGCAGTTCTTC
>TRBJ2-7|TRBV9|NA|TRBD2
CASSARTSGRYEQYF
TGTGCCAGCAGCGCCCGGACTAGCGGCCGCTACGAGCAGTACTTC
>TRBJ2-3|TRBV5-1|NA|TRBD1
CASSLEGGSDTQYF
TGCGCCAGCAGCTTGGAAGGGGGCTCAGATACGCAGTATTTT
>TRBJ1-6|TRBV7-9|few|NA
CASSSREGTYNSPLHF
TGTGCCAGCAGCTCGCGGGAGGGGACCTATAATTCACCCCTCCACTTT
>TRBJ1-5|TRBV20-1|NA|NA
CSAITEDLPTPQHF
TGCAGTGCTATTACGGAGGACCTTCCGACGCCCCAGCATTTT
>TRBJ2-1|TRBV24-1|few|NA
CATSDLEDYNEQFF
TGTGCCACCAGTGATTTGGAGGATTACAATGAGCAGTTCTTC
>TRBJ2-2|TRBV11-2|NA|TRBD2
CASSLRTGGLGRATGELFF
TGTGCCAGCAGCTTAAGAACGGGGGGGCTGGGTCGAGCCACCGGGGAGCTGTTTTTT
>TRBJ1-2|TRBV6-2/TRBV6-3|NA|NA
CASTRRPYIYGYTF
TGTGCCAGCACTCGCAGGCCCTACATCTATGGCTACACCTTC
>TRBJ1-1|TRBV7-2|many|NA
CASSTDRGAPLGGTEAFF
TGTGCCAGCAGCACAGACCGGGGGGCACCTCTCGGGGGCACTGAAGCTTTCTTT
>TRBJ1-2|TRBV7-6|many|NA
CASSPGVSYGYTF
TGTGCCAGCAGCCCCGGGGTCTCATATGGCTACACCTTC
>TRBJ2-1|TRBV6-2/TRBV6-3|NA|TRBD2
CASTPLGSGGGILSSYNEQFF
TGTGCCAGCACCCCTCTCGGGAGCGGGGGGGGAATTTTAAGCTCCTACAATGAGCAGTTCTTC
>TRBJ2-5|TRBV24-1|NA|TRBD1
CATSETGTGFGETQYF
TGTGCCACCAGCGAGACGGGGACAGGGTTCGGAGAGACCCAGTACTTC
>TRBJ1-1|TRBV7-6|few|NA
CASSPSGHKNTEAFF
TGTGCCAGCAGCCCGTCGGGACACAAGAACACTGAAGCTTTCTTT
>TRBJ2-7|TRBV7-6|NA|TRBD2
CVSERGSSYEQYF
TGTGTCAGCGAGCGGGGGAGCTCCTACGAGCAGTACTTC
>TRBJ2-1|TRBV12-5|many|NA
CASGHTLNEQFF
TGTGCTAGTGGTCACACTCTCAATGAGCAGTTCTTC
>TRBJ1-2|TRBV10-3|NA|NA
CAISEKTGNYGYTF
TGTGCCATCAGTGAAAAAACGGGGAACTATGGCTACACCTTC
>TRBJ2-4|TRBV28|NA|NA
CASSTDPLAKNIQYF
TGTGCCAGCAGTACCGATCCCCTAGCCAAAAACATTCAGTACTTC
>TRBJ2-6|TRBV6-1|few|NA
CASSEDSFQTFSGANVLTF
TGTGCCAGCAGTGAAGACAGCTTCCAAACCTTCTCTGGGGCCAACGTCCTGACTTTC
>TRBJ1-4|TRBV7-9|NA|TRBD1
CASSPRDRVAKLFF
TGTGCCAGCAGCCCCAGAGACAGGGTTGCAAAACTGTTTTTT
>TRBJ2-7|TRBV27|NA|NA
CASSSEGFNYEQYF
TGTGCCAGCAGCAGCGAAGGGTTTAACTACGAGCAGTACTTC
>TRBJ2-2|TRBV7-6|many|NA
CASSPQTAGELFF
TGTGCCAGCAGCCCCCAGACCGCCGGGGAGCTGTTTTTT
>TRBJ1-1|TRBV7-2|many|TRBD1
CASSLVTGGWEEAFF
TGTGCCAGCAGCTTAGTTACAGGGGGCTGGGAGGAGGCTTTCTTT
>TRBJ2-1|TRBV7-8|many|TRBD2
CASSPTSGSSYNEQFF
TGTGCCAGCAGCCCTACTAGCGGGTCCTCCTACAATGAGCAGTTCTTC
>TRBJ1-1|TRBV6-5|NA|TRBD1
CASSYGGGGEAFF
TGTGCCAGCAGCTACGGAGGGGGCGGTGAAGCTTTCTTT
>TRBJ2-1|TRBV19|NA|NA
CATTAERGSYNEQFF
TGTGCCACTACGGCCGAGAGGGGATCTTACAATGAGCAGTTCTTC
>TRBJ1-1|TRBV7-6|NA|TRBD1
CANRPDRGRTEAFF
TGTGCCAACAGACCAGACAGGGGGCGAACTGAAGCTTTCTTT
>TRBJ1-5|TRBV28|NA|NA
CASSSGGQSISNQPQHF
TGTGCCAGCAGTTCGGGCGGGCAGTCGATTAGCAATCAGCCCCAGCATTTT
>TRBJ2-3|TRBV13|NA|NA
CASSFRGALGTDTQYF
TGTGCCAGCAGCTTTCGAGGGGCGTTAGGCACAGATACGCAGTATTTT
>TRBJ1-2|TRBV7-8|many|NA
CASSEMTRLGYTF
TGTGCCAGCAGCGAGATGACCCGCCTTGGCTACACCTTC
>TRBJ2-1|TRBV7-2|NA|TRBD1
CASSVYHSRDRGHLLGQFF
TGTGCCAGCAGCGTCTACCATTCCCGGGACAGGGGGCACCTCCTGGGGCAGTTCTTC
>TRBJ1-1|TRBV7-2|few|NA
CASSAPGEAEAFF
TGTGCCAGCAGCGCTCCAGGGGAGGCTGAAGCTTTCTTT
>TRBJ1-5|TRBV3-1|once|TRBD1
CASSQDRDSLFRPQHF
TGTGCCAGCAGCCAAGACCGGGACAGCTTATTTCGGCCCCAGCATTTT
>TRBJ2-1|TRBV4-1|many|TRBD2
CASRTSVSSYNEQFF
TGCGCCAGCAGAACTAGCGTTAGCTCCTACAATGAGCAGTTCTTC